The 21 T cell receptor beta chains below all came from one sample that was sequenced in a study of beta chain features in type 1 diabetes. Investigators reverse transcribed all isolated RNA, so they sequenced expressed TCRB transcripts. Sequencing used immunoSEQ multiplex PCR; TCRdb keeps in-frame clones, though not all of them. The table shows roughly 240,000 clones, with about 63% occurring only once. The sequencing input was naive CD4+ T cells from blood. Source of these receptors: a man younger than 40 in good health.

The rearrangement joins TRBV7-9 to TRBJ2-7; 9 positions agree with TRBD1. Germline V gene sequence: CDR1 SEHNR, CDR2 FQNEAQ (reference sequence). The CDR3 totals 14 residues. The junction had 4 bases not matched to a gene; V was cut back by 5 bases and J by 2 bases. Written as DNA, the CDR3 is TGTGCCAGCAGCCCCGGGACAGGGCCCTACGAGCAGTACTTC. Amino acid sequence: CASSPGTGPYEQYF.

V and J are TRBV29-1 and TRBJ1-1, with TRBD1 as a possible D gene (6 bases). This CDR3 has 13 amino acids. CDR1 is SQVTM and CDR2 is ANQGSEA in the germline V gene. Trimming pared 6 bases from V and 1 base from J, leaving 12 bases between. CDR3 coding DNA: TGCAGCGTGACAGGTAGAGCGAACACTGAAGCTTTCTTT. It codes for CSVTGRANTEAFF.

The chain carries TRBV6-5 and TRBJ2-7; TRBD2 is a possible D gene (6 bases). The CDR3 contains 13 residues. Deletions cut 9 bases from V and 2 bases from J, with 14 bases between. The V gene's germline CDR1 is MNHEY and CDR2 SVGAGI. The CDR3 coding sequence is TGTGCCAGTCGTGGGGGGATCGCCTACGAGCAGTACTTC. Amino acid sequence: CASRGGIAYEQYF.

The chain couples TRBV5-4 to TRBJ2-2, with TRBD1 matching 7 bases. J lost 7 bases, V lost 7 bases, and 7 bases had no gene match. Germline CDR1 SGHNT, CDR2 YYREEE (reference sequence). This CDR3 is 13 amino acids long. CDR3 in DNA: TGTGCCAGCGGACAGGATCGGATCGGGGAGCTGTTTTTT. As protein: CASGQDRIGELFF.

The genes are TRBV7-2 and TRBJ2-3; D ambiguous. CDR1 is SGHTA and CDR2 is FQGNSA in the germline V gene. CDR3 length: 15 amino acids. V gave up 5 bases and J gave up 4 bases, with 16 bases separating them. CDR3 sequence (DNA): TGTGCCAGCAGCACGCAGGCTACAGCGCCAGATACGCAGTATTTT. Amino acid sequence: CASSTQATAPDTQYF.

The rearrangement joins TRBV29-1 to TRBJ2-7; D gene ambiguous. Germline assignment: CDR1 SQVTM and CDR2 ANQGSEA. The CDR3 has 12 residues. V lost 5 bases and J lost 5, with 13 bases in between. The CDR3 loop reads CSVRWGAHEQYF. The CDR3 DNA reads as TGCAGCGTTCGGTGGGGTGCCCACGAGCAGTACTTC.

This clone was picked up a small number of times. The chain uses TRBV7-9 and TRBJ2-3, with 8 bases identical to TRBD2. This CDR3 region has 15 residues. From germline, CDR1 is SEHNR and CDR2 FQNEAQ (reference sequence). V lost 5 bases to trimming and J lost 4 bases; unmatched junction nucleotides: 8. In DNA, the CDR3 is TGTGCCAGCAGCCCCGGGGGGGGCCTCGCAGATACGCAGTATTTT. Its protein product is CASSPGGGLADTQYF.

Notes on this clone: In the same sample, other DNA sequences code for this CDR3. The rearrangement joins TRBV30 to TRBJ2-5; no clear D. The CDR3 spans 13 residues. The V end was cut by 0 bases, the J end by 2 bases, with 7 bases between. Germline V gene sequence: CDR1 GTSNPN, CDR2 SVGIG (reference sequence). CDR3 sequence reads: CAWSVQIQETQYF. For the CDR3, the DNA is TGTGCCTGGAGTGTACAGATACAAGAGACCCAGTACTTC.

The chain employs TRBV30 and TRBJ2-3, with D possibly matching TRBD1 (6 bases). CDR1 GTSNPN and CDR2 SVGIG come from the germline V gene (reference sequence). The CDR3 is 14 amino acids. Trimming left V 5 bases short and J 1 base short, with 13 bases between. The CDR3: CAWGTGSGTDTQYF. The DNA for the CDR3 is TGTGCCTGGGGAACAGGGTCCGGCACAGATACGCAGTATTTT.

The rearrangement joins TRBV28 to TRBJ2-4; no firm D call. The CDR3 totals 14 residues. CDR1 is MDHEN and CDR2 is SYDVKM in the germline V gene. The V end lost 3 bases, the J end lost 8 bases, and 14 bases lay between the germline ends. The CDR3 nucleotides read TGTGCCAGCAGTTTGGTGTGGGCTCGGGACATTCAGTACTTC. Protein sequence: CASSLVWARDIQYF.

The CDR3 DNA reads TGTGCCAGCAGCCTCGACATGACCTACGAGCAGTACTTC. Translating gives CASSLDMTYEQYF. The V and J genes are TRBV7-2 and TRBJ2-7; D ambiguous. The CDR3 covers 13 residues. V lost 5 bases and J 2 bases, leaving 10 bases between the germline ends. Germline CDR1 SGHTA, CDR2 FQGNSA.

The chain uses TRBV29-1 and TRBJ2-3; 15 positions match TRBD2. V lost 7 bases and J lost 5; bases outside the gene matches: 10. The CDR3 sequence is 16 residues long. The V gene's germline CDR1 is SQVTM and CDR2 ANQGSEA. For the CDR3, the DNA is TGCAGCGCAAAAATACCGGGACTAGCGGGAGGAGATACGCAGTATTTT. Its protein product is CSAKIPGLAGGDTQYF.

The chain couples TRBV7-2 to TRBJ2-3; D is ambiguous. This CDR3 is built from 11 residues. Germline CDR1 and CDR2: SGHTA and FQGNSA. Trimming removed 5 bases from V and 7 bases from J, with 7 bases in between. CDR3 DNA sequence: TGTGCCAGCAGCCAAGACTATACGCAGTATTTT. Amino acids: CASSQDYTQYF. The full variable domain, rest sourced from reference TRBV7-2 and TRBJ2-3, is GAGVSQSPSNKVTEKGKDVELRCDPISGHTALYWYRQSLGQGLEFLIYFQGNSAPDKSGLPSDRFSAERTGGSVSTLTIQRTQQEDSAVYLCASSQDYTQYFGPGTRLTVL.

The genes are TRBV7-7 and TRBJ2-7; D uncertain. This CDR3 region has 12 residues. V lost 1 base and J 5 bases, leaving 6 bases between the germline ends. CDR1 is SSHAT and CDR2 is FNYEAQ in the germline V gene (reference sequence). This CDR3 is CASSLEDHEQYF. The DNA for the CDR3 is TGTGCCAGCAGCTTAGAGGACCACGAGCAGTACTTC.

The genes are TRBV23-1 and TRBJ1-2; a weak D match, TRBD1 (5 bases). TRBV23-1 is classed as an ORF, of uncertain function. Trimming removed 0 bases at V and 8 bases at J, with 10 bases between. CDR3 length: 13 amino acids. In nucleotides, the CDR3 is TGCGCCAGCAGTCAATCGAGGGGCGTCGGCTACACCTTC. Its protein product is CASSQSRGVGYTF.

The gene calls are TRBV5-1 and TRBJ2-3; possible D gene TRBD1, 5 bases. Per the germline V gene, CDR1 is SGHRS and CDR2 is YFSETQ. The CDR3 contains 13 residues. Trimming removed 3 bases at V and 3 bases at J, with 8 bases between. The CDR3 nucleotides read TGCGCCAGCAGCTCGGACATAACAGATACGCAGTATTTT. Translating gives CASSSDITDTQYF.

The rearrangement uses TRBV20-1 and TRBJ2-7; 9 bases map to TRBD2. This CDR3 has 11 residues. In germline, CDR1 is DFQATT, CDR2 SNEGSKA (reference sequence). V trimming: 6 bases; J trimming: 6 bases; junction bases outside the gene matches: 3. The CDR3 loop is CSAGLASEQYF. The CDR3 DNA is TGCAGTGCGGGACTAGCAAGCGAGCAGTACTTC.

The chain combines TRBV30 with TRBJ1-2, with 8 bases aligning to TRBD1. This CDR3 contains 13 residues. The V and J ends lost 0 bases and 7 bases, in that order; junction bases with no gene match: 4. Per the germline V gene, CDR1 is GTSNPN and CDR2 is SVGIG (reference sequence). CDR3 amino acids: CAWSVGQGLGYTF. The CDR3 DNA sequence: TGTGCCTGGAGTGTAGGACAGGGTCTTGGCTACACCTTC.

Comment on this clone: At one of its ends the junction is not consistent with the germline gene, which may arise from a read error. The chain is built from TRBV7-9 and TRBJ2-7; the match to TRBD1 covers 7 bases. CDR3 size: 14 residues. Germline values: CDR1 SEHNR, CDR2 FQNEAQ (reference sequence). CDR3 residues: CASSLALTGFEQYF. The CDR3 DNA reads as TGTGCCAGCAGCCTAGCCCTGACAGGGTTCGAGCAGTACTTC.

In DNA form, the CDR3 reads TGTGCCTGGAGTAGAAATTTCGGACAGTACAATGAGCAGTTCTTC. Protein product: CAWSRNFGQYNEQFF. The chain is built from TRBV30 and TRBJ2-1; D perhaps matches TRBD1 (6 bases). Germline V gene sequence: CDR1 GTSNPN, CDR2 SVGIG (reference sequence). The CDR3 runs to 15 residues. Trimming took off 2 bases at V and 4 bases at J, with 15 bases between the two ends.

The gene calls are TRBV29-1 and TRBJ2-5; D may match TRBD1 or TRBD2 (5 bases each). CDR3 length: 13 amino acids. The germline V gene has CDR1 SQVTM and CDR2 ANQGSEA. V lost 6 bases to trimming and J lost 3 bases, with 14 bases between them. In DNA, the CDR3 is TGCAGCGTGCGAACTGGGACGAAAGAGACCCAGTACTTC. As protein: CSVRTGTKETQYF.